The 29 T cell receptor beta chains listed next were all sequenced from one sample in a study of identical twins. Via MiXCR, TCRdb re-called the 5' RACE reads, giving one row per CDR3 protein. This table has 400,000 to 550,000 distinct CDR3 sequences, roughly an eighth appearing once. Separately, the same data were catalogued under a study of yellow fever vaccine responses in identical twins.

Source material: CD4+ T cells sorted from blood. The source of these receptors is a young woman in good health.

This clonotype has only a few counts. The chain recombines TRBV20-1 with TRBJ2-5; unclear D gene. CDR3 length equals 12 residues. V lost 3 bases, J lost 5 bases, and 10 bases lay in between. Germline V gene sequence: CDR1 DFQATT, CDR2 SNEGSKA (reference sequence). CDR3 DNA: TGCAGTGCTAGTCCGCGTGGGGAGACCCAGTACTTC. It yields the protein CSASPRGETQYF.

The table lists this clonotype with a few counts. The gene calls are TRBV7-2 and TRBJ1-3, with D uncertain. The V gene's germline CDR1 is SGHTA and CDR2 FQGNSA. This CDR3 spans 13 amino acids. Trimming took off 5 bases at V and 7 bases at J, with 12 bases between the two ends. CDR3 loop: CASSPGLGNTIYF. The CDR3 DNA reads TGTGCCAGCAGCCCCGGTTTGGGGAACACCATATATTTT.

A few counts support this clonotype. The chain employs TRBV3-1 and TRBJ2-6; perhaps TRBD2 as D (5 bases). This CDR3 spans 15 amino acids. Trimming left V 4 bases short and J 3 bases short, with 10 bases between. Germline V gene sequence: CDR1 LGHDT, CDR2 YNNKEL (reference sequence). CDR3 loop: CASSPSSGGANVLTF. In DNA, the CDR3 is TGTGCCAGCAGCCCATCGAGCGGTGGGGCCAACGTCCTGACTTTC.

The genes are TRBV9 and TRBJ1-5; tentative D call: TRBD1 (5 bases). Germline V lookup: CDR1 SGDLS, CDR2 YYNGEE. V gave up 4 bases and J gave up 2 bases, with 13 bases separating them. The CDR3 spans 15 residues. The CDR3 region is CASSTRVGGNQPQHF. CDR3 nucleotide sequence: TGTGCCAGCAGCACCCGGGTGGGGGGCAATCAGCCCCAGCATTTT. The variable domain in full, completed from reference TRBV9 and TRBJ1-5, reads DSGVTQTPKHLITATGQRVTLRCSPRSGDLSVYWYQQSLDQGLQFLIQYYNGEERAKGNILERFSAQQFPDLHSELNLSSLELGDSALYFCASSTRVGGNQPQHFGDGTRLSIL.

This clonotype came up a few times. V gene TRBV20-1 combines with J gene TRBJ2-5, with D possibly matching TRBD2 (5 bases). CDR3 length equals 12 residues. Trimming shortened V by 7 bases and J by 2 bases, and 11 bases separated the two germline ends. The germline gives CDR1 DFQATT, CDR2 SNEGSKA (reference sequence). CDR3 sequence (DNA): TGCAGTGTCGGGAAAGTACAAGAGACCCAGTACTTC. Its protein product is CSVGKVQETQYF.

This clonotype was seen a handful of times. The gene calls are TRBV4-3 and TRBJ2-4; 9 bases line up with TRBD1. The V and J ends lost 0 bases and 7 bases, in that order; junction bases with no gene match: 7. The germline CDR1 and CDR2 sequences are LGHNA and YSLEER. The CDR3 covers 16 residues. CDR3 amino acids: CASSQDYRGLSNIQYF. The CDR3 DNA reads TGCGCCAGCAGCCAAGATTACAGGGGGCTCTCGAACATTCAGTACTTC.

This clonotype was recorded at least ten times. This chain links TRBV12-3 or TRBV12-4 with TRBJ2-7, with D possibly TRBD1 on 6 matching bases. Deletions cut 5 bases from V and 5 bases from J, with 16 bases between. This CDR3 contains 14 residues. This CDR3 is CASSDRLATDEQYF. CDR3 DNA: TGTGCCAGCAGTGACAGGTTAGCAACAGACGAGCAGTACTTC.

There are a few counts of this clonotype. Here the CDR3 reads CASSLQAGGQYTQYF. DNA of the CDR3: TGTGCCAGCAGTTTACAAGCGGGGGGCCAATATACGCAGTATTTT. This chain links TRBV27 with TRBJ2-3, with 9 bases aligning to TRBD2. Germline assignment: CDR1 MNHEY and CDR2 SMNVEV (reference sequence). J was trimmed by 7 bases and V by 2 bases; bases with no gene match: 7. The CDR3 spans 15 residues.

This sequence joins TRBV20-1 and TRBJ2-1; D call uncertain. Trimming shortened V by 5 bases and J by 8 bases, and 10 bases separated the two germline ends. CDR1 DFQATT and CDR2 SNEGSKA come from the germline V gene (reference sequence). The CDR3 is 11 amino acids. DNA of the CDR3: TGCAGTGCTGGCGAGTTGGATGAGCAGTTCTTC. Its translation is CSAGELDEQFF.

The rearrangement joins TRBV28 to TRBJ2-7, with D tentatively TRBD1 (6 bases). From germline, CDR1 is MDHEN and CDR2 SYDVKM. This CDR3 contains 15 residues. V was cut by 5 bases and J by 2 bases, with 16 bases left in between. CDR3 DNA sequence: TGTGCCAGCAGTCAACTTTCGACAGGCACCTACGAGCAGTACTTC. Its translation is CASSQLSTGTYEQYF. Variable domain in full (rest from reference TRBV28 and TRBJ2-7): DVKVTQSSRYLVKRTGEKVFLECVQDMDHENMFWYRQDPGLGLRLIYFSYDVKMKEKGDIPEGYSVSREKKERFSLILESASTNQTSMYLCASSQLSTGTYEQYFGPGTRLTVT.

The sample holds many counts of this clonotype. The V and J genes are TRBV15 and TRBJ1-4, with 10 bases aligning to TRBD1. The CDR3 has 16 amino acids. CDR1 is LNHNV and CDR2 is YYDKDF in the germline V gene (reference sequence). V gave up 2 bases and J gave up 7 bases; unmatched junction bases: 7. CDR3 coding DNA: TGTGCCACCAGCAGAAATCGACAGGGGGCGGGTGAAAAACTGTTTTTT. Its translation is CATSRNRQGAGEKLFF.

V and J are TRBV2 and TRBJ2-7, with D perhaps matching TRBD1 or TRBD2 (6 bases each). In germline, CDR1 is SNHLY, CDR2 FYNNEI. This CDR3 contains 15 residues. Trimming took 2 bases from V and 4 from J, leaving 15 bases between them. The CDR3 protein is CASSESGGPRYEQYF. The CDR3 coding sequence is TGTGCCAGCAGTGAATCCGGGGGCCCGAGATACGAGCAGTACTTC.

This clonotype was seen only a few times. The CDR3: CSARDPAGPSYEQYF. CDR3 DNA sequence: TGCAGTGCTAGAGATCCAGCGGGGCCTTCCTACGAGCAGTACTTC. The chain combines TRBV20-1 with TRBJ2-7; 7 bases align to TRBD2. In germline, CDR1 is DFQATT, CDR2 SNEGSKA (reference sequence). This CDR3 has 15 residues. V gave up 0 bases and J gave up 1 base; unmatched junction bases: 6.

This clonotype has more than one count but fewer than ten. The CDR3 reads CASSNRESGNQPQHF. CDR3 nucleotides: TGTGCCAGCAGTAACAGGGAATCGGGCAATCAGCCCCAGCATTTT. The chain combines TRBV12-3 or TRBV12-4 with TRBJ1-5, with D possibly TRBD1 on 6 matching bases. V lost 5 bases, J lost 2 bases, and 13 bases lay in between. The CDR3 consists of 15 residues.

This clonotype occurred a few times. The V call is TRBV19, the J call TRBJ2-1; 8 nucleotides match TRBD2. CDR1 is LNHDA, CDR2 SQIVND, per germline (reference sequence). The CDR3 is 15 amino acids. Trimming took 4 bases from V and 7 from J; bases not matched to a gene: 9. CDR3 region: CASSTPSGPGNEQFF. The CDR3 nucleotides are TGTGCCAGTAGTACCCCTAGCGGGCCCGGGAATGAGCAGTTCTTC.

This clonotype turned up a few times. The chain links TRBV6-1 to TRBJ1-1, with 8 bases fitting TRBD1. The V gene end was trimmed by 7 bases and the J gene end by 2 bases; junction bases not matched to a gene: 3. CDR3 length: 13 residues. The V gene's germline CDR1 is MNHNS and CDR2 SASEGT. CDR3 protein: CASNRGVNTEAFF. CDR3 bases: TGTGCCAGCAACAGGGGGGTTAACACTGAAGCTTTCTTT.

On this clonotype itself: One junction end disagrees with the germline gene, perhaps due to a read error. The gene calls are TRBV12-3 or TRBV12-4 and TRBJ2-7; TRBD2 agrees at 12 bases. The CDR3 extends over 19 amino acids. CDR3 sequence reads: CTSSKDATSGRVVTYEQYF. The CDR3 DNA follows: TGTACCAGCAGCAAAGACGCGACTAGCGGGAGAGTAGTAACCTACGAGCAGTACTTC.

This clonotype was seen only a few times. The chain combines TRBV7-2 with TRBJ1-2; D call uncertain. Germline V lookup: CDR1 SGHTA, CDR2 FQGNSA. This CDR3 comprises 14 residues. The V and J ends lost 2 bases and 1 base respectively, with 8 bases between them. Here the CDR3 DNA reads TGTGCCAGCAGCTTATTGCAGAATAACTATGGCTACACCTTC. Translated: CASSLLQNNYGYTF.

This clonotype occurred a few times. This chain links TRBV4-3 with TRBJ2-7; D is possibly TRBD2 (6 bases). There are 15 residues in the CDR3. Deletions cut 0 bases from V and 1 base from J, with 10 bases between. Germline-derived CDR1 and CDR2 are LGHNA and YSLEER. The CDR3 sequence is CASSQEGGTSYEQYF. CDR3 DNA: TGCGCCAGCAGCCAAGAGGGGGGAACTTCCTACGAGCAGTACTTC.

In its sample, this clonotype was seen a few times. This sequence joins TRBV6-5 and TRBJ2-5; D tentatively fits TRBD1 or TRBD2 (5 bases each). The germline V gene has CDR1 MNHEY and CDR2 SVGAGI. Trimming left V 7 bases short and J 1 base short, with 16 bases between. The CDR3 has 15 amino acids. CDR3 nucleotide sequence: TGTGCCAGCAATTGGGACCCCACCACCCAAGAGACCCAGTACTTC. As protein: CASNWDPTTQETQYF.

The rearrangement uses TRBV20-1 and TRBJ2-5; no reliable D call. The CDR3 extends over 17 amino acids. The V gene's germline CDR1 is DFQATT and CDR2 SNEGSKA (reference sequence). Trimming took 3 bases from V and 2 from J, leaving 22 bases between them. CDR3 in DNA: TGCAGTGCTAGTACTGCTAGACCAGCTCTCCGACAAGAGACCCAGTACTTC. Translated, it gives CSASTARPALRQETQYF.

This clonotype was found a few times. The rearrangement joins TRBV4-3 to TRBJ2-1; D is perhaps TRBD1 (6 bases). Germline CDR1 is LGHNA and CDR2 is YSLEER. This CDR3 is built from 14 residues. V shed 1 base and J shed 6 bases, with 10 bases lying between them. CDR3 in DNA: TGCGCCAGCAGCCAAGTTCCAGGGGTCAATGAGCAGTTCTTC. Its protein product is CASSQVPGVNEQFF.

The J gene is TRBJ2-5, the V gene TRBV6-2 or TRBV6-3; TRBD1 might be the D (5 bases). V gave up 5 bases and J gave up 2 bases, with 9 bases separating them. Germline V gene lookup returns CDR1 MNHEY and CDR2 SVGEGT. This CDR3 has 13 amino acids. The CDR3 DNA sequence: TGTGCCAGCAGTCATCGACAGCAAGAGACCCAGTACTTC. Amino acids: CASSHRQQETQYF.

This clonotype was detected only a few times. In DNA, the CDR3 is TGTGCCTGGAGTGTCGGGGGGCCTTCCTACGAGCAGTACTTC. Its translation: CAWSVGGPSYEQYF. The chain is built from TRBV30 and TRBJ2-7; D possibly corresponds to TRBD2 (7 bases). CDR1 and CDR2 (germline): GTSNPN, SVGIG (reference sequence). Trimming removed 0 bases from V and 1 base from J, with 10 bases in between. The length of the CDR3 is 14 residues.

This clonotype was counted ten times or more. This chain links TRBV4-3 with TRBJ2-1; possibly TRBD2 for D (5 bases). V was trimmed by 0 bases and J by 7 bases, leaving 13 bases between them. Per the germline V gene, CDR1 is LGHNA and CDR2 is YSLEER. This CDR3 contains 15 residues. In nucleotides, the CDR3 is TGCGCCAGCAGCCAAGATTCGTCGGGGAATAATGAGCAGTTCTTC. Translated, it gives CASSQDSSGNNEQFF.

CDR3 DNA sequence: TGTGCCAGCAGCTTAGTGGGTACAGTCTCCTACGAGCAGTACTTC. Residues: CASSLVGTVSYEQYF. The V call is TRBV11-2, the J call TRBJ2-7; D ambiguous. CDR1 is SGHAT, CDR2 FQNNGV, per germline. Trimming removed 1 base at V and 0 bases at J, with 10 bases between. This CDR3 is 15 amino acids long.

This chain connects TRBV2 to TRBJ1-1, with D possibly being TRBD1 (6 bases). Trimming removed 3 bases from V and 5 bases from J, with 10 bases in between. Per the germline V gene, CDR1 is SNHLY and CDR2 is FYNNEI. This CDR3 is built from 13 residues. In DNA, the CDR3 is TGTGCCAGCAGTGACCCCACAGGGACTGAAGCTTTCTTT. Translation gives CASSDPTGTEAFF.

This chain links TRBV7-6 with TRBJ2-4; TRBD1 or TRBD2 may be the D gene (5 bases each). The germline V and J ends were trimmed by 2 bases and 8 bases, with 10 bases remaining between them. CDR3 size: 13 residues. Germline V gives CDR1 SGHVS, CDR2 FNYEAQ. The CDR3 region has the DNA TGTGCCAGCAGCTTACTGGGGGTAGACATTCAGTACTTC. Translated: CASSLLGVDIQYF.

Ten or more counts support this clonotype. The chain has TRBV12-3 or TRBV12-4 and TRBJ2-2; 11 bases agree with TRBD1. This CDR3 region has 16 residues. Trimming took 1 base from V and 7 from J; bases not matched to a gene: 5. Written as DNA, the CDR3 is TGTGCCAGCAGTTTAGGGACAGGGGGCGCAAGCGGGGAGCTGTTTTTT. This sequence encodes CASSLGTGGASGELFF.